Following are 3 T cell receptor beta chains from one sample sequenced in a study of T cells expressing NK-cell markers. For each CDR3 protein, TCRdb gives one entry from its re-call of the 5' RACE reads, without DNA. The sample data list fewer than 550,000 distinct CDR3 sequences. Sample: blood T cells: a sorted CD56 or NKG2C T cell subset, CD4+ or CD8+ T cells, or bulk PBMC T cells (not recorded which). All receptors come from a woman in her fifties or sixties in good health.

V gene TRBV6-6 combines with J gene TRBJ2-5. This CDR3 is 12 amino acids long. Germline CDR1 reads MNHNY; CDR2 reads SVGAGI (reference sequence). The CDR3 loop reads CASHFGQETQYF.

The CDR3 sequence is CASSREGYEQFF. The rearrangement joins TRBV5-1 to TRBJ2-1; TCRdb's D call, TRBD2, is unchecked because there is no DNA. The CDR3 length is 12 residues. Germline V CDR1 and CDR2: SGHRS, YFSETQ.

This chain links TRBV4-1 with TRBJ2-5; the D call of TRBD1 rests on TCRdb alone, since no DNA is present to check it. The CDR3 extends over 15 amino acids. Per germline, CDR1 MGHRA and CDR2 YSYEKL. CDR3 loop: CASSRTRGRQETQYF.